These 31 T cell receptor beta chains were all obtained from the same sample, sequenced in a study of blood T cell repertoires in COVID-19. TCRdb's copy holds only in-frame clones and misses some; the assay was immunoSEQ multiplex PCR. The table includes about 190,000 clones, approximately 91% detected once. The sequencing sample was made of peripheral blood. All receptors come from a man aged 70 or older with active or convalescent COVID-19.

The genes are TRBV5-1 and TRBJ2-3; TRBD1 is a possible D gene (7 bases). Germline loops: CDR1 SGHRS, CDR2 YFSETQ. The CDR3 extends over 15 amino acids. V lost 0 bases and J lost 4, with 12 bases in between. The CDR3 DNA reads TGCGCCAGCAGCTTGGGGCAGGGGGGAGCAGATACGCAGTATTTT. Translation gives CASSLGQGGADTQYF. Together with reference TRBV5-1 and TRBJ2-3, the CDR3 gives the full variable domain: KAGVTQTPRYLIKTRGQQVTLSCSPISGHRSVSWYQQTPGQGLQFLFEYFSETQRNKGNFPGRFSGRQFSNSRSEMNVSTLELGDSALYLCASSLGQGGADTQYFGPGTRLTVL.

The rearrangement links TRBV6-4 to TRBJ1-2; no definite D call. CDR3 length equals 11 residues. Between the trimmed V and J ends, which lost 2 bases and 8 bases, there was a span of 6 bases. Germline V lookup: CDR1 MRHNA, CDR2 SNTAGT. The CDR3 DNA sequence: TGTGCCAGCAGTGACGGCAGGGGCTACACCTTC. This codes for CASSDGRGYTF.

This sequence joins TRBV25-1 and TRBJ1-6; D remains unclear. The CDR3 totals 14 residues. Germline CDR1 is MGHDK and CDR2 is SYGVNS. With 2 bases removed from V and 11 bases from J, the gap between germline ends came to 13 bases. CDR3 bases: TGTGCCAGCAGTGAAACGGCGAGAGGTACACCCCTCCACTTT. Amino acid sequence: CASSETARGTPLHF. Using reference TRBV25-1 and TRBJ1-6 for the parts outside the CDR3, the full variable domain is EADIYQTPRYLVIGTGKKITLECSQTMGHDKMYWYQQDPGMELHLIHYSYGVNSTEKGDLSSESTVSRIRTEHFPLTLESARPSHTSQYLCASSETARGTPLHFGNGTRLTVT.

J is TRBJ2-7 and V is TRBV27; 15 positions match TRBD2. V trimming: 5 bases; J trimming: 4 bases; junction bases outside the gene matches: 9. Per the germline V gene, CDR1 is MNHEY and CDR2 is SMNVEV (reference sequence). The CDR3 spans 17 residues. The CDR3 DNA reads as TGTGCCAGCAGTGTAAAGGGACTAGCGGGAGGTTCTTACGAGCAGTACTTC. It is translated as CASSVKGLAGGSYEQYF.

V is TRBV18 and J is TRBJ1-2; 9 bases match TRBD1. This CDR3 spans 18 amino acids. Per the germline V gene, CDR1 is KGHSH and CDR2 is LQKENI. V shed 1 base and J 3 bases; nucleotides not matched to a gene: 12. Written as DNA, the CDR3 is TGTGCCAGCTCACCACTTCCTCCGGGGACAGGGATGGACTATGGCTACACCTTC. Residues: CASSPLPPGTGMDYGYTF.

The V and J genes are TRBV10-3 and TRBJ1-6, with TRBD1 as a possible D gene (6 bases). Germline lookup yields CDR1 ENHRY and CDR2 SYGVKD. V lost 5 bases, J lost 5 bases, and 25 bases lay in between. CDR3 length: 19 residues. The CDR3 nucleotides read TGTGCCATCAGTCACCCCGGCAGGGGATATAGGGGCGATAATTCACCCCTCCACTTT. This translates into CAISHPGRGYRGDNSPLHF.

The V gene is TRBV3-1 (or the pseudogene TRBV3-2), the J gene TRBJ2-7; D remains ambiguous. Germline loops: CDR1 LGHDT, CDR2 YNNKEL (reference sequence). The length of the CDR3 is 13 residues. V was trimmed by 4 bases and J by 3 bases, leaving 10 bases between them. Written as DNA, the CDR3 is TGTGCCAGCAGCCCCCCCCCGGGCTACGAGCAGTACTTC. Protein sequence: CASSPPPGYEQYF.

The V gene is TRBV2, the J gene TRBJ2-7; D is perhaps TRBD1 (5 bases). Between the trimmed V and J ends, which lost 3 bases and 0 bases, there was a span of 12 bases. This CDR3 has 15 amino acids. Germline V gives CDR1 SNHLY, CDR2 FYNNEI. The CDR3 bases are TGTGCCAGCAGTGAGTCAGGGCAGACCTCCTACGAGCAGTACTTC. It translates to CASSESGQTSYEQYF. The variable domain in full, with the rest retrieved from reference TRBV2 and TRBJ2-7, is EPEVTQTPSHQVTQMGQEVILRCVPISNHLYFYWYRQILGQKVEFLVSFYNNEISEKSEIFDDQFSVERPDGSNFTLKIRSTKLEDSAMYFCASSESGQTSYEQYFGPGTRLTVT.

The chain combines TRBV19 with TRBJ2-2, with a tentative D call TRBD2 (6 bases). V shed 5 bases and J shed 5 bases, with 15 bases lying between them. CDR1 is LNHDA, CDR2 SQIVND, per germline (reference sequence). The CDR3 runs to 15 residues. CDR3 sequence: CASSSYRESTGELFF. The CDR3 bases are TGTGCCAGTAGTTCGTACCGGGAGTCGACCGGGGAGCTGTTTTTT.

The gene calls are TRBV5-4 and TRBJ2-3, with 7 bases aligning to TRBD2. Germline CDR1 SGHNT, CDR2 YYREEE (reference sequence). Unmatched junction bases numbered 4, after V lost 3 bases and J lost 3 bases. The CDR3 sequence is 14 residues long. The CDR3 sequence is CASSWGGWTDTQYF. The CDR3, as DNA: TGTGCCAGCAGCTGGGGGGGTTGGACAGATACGCAGTATTTT.

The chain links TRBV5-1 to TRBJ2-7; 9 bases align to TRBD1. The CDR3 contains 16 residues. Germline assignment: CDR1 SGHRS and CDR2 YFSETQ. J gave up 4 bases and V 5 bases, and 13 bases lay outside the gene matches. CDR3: CASRPSPGQGPYEQYF. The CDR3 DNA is TGCGCCAGCAGGCCCTCCCCGGGACAGGGCCCTTACGAGCAGTACTTC.

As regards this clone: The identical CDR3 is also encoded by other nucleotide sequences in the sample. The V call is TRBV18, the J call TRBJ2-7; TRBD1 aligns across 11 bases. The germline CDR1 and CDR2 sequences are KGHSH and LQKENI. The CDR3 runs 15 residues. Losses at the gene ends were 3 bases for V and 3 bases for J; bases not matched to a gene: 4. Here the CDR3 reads CASSPTGTGGYEQYF. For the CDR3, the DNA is TGTGCCAGCTCACCCACCGGGACAGGGGGCTACGAGCAGTACTTC.

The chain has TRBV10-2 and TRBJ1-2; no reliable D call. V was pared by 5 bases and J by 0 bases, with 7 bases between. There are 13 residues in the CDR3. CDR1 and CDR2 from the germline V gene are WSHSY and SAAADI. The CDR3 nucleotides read TGCGCCAGCAGTTGGCAGGCTAACTATGGCTACACCTTC. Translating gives CASSWQANYGYTF.

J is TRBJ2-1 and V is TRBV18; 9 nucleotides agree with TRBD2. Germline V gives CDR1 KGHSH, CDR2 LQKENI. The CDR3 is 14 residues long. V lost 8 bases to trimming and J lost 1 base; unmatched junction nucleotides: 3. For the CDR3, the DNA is TGTGCCAGCCAGCGGGGGGTGTCCTACAATGAGCAGTTCTTC. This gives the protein CASQRGVSYNEQFF.

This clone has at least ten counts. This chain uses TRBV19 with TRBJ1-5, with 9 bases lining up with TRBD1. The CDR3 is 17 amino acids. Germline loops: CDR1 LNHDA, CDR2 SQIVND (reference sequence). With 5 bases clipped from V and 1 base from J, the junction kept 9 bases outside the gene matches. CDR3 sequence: CASSPRQGVGSNQPQHF. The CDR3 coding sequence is TGTGCCAGTAGTCCTCGACAGGGGGTGGGGAGCAATCAGCCCCAGCATTTT.

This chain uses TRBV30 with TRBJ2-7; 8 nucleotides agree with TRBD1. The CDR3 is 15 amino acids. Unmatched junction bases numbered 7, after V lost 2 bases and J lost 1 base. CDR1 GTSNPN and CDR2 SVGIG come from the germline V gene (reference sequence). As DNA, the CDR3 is TGTGCCTGGAGTTGGAGGAGACAGGGGTCCTACGAGCAGTACTTC. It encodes CAWSWRRQGSYEQYF.

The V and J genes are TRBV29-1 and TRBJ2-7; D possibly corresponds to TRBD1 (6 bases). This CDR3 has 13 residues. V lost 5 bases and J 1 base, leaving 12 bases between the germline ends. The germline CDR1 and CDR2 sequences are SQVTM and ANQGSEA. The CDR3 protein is CSVFTGRSYEQYF. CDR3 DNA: TGCAGCGTTTTCACAGGGAGATCCTACGAGCAGTACTTC.

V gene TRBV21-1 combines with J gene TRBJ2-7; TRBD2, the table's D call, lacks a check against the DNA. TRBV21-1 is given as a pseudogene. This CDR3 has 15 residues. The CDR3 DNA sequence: TGTGCCAGCAGCACGACTAGCGGGAGGATACACGAGCAGTACTTC. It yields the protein CASSTTSGRIHEQYF.

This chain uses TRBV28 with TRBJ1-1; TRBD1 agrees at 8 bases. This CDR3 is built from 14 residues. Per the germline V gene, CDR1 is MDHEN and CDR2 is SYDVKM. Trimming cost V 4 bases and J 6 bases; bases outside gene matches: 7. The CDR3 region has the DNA TGTGCCAGCAGTTCCGACAGGGGAAGAGCTGAAGCTTTCTTT. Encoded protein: CASSSDRGRAEAFF. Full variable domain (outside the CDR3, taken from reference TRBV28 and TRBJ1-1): DVKVTQSSRYLVKRTGEKVFLECVQDMDHENMFWYRQDPGLGLRLIYFSYDVKMKEKGDIPEGYSVSREKKERFSLILESASTNQTSMYLCASSSDRGRAEAFFGQGTRLTVV.

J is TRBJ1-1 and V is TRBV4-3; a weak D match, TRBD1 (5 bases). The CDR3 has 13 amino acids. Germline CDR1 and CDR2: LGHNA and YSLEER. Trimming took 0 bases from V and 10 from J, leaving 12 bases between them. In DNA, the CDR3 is TGCGCCAGCAGCCAAGATCGGACCGGGGGAGCTTTCTTT. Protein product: CASSQDRTGGAFF.

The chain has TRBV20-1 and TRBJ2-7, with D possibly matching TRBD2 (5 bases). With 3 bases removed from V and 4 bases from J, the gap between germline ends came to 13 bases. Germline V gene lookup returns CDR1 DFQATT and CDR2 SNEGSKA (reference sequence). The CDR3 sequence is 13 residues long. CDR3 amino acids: CSASAGSGYEQYF. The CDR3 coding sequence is TGCAGTGCTAGTGCGGGTTCCGGGTACGAGCAGTACTTC.

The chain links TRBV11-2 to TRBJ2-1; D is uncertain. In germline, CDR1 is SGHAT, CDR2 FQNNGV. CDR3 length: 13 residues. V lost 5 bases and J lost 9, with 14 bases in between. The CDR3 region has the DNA TGTGCCAGCAGCCAAATCCCCTTCGGTGAGCAGTTCTTC. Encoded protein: CASSQIPFGEQFF.

The CDR3 region has the DNA TGCGCCAGCAGCTTTACGTCGGGGATGGTTGATACGCAGTATTTT. It specifies CASSFTSGMVDTQYF. J is TRBJ2-3 and V is TRBV5-1; D may be TRBD2 (5 bases). Germline V gene data show CDR1 as SGHRS and CDR2 as YFSETQ. The V gene lost 2 bases and the J gene lost 6 bases, with 16 bases spanning the gap. The CDR3 loop spans 15 amino acids.

DNA for the CDR3: TGTGCCAGCAGCCTACGGACAGGGGCCAAAACTGAAGCTTTCTTT. Encoded protein: CASSLRTGAKTEAFF. J is TRBJ1-1 and V is TRBV7-8; 9 bases map to TRBD1. V shed 5 bases, J shed 5 bases, and the junction held 9 bases outside the gene matches. The CDR3 loop spans 15 amino acids. Germline CDR1 and CDR2: SGHVS and FQNEAQ.

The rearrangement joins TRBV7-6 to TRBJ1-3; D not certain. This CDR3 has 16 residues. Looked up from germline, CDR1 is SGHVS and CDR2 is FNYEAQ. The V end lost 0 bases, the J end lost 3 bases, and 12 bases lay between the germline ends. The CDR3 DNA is TGTGCCAGCAGCTTAGCAAGAGGAGGGAATGGAAACACCATATATTTT. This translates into CASSLARGGNGNTIYF.

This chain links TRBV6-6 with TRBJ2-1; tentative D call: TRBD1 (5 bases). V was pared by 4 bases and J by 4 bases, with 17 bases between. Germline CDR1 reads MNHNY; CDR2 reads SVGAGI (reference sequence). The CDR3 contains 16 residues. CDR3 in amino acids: CASSSLTGSGYNEQFF. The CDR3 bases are TGTGCCAGCAGTTCTCTAACAGGTTCAGGGTACAATGAGCAGTTCTTC.

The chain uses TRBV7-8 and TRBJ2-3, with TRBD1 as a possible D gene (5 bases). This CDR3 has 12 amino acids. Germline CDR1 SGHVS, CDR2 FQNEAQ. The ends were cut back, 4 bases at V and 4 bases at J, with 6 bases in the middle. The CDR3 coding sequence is TGTGCCAGCAGCTGGGGCGCAGATACGCAGTATTTT. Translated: CASSWGADTQYF.

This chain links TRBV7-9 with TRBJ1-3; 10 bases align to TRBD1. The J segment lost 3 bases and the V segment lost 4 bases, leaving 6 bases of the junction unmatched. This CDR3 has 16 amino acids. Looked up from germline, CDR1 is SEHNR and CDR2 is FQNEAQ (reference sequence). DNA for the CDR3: TGTGCCAGCAGCTCCCGGGACAGGGGCGGTGGAAACACCATATATTTT. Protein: CASSSRDRGGGNTIYF. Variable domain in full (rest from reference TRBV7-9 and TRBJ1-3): DTGVSQNPRHKITKRGQNVTFRCDPISEHNRLYWYRQTLGQGPEFLTYFQNEAQLEKSRLLSDRFSAERPKGSFSTLEIQRTEQGDSAMYLCASSSRDRGGGNTIYFGEGSWLTVV.

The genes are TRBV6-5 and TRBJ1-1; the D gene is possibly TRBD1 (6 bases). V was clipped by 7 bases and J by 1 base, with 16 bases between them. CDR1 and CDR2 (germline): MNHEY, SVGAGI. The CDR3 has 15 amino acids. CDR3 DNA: TGTGCCAGCAAGGGAGGGGGTTTTAGGAACACTGAAGCTTTCTTT. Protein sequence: CASKGGGFRNTEAFF.

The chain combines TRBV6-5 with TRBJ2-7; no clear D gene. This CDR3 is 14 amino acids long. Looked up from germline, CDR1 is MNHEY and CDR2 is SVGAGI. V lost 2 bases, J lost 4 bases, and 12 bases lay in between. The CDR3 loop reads CASSYNDKPYEQYF. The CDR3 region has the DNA TGTGCCAGCAGTTACAACGACAAGCCATACGAGCAGTACTTC.

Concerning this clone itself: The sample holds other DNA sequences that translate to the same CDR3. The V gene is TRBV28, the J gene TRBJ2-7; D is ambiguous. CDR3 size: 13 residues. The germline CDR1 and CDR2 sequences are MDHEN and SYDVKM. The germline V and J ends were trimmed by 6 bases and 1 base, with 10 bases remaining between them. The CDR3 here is CASSSGQSYEQYF. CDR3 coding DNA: TGTGCCAGCAGCTCGGGTCAGTCCTACGAGCAGTACTTC.